The next 17 T cell receptor beta chains were all read from a single sample in a study of beta chain features in type 1 diabetes. Investigators reverse transcribed all isolated RNA, so they sequenced expressed TCRB transcripts. The table came from immunoSEQ multiplex PCR; TCRdb's copy has only in-frame clones and leaves some out. The sample consists of 600,000 to 700,000 clones, around 12% of them appearing once. These receptors lack a known antigen. Study-wide points: Shorter TCRB CDR3s, moderately but significantly so, were found in Type 1 diabetes patients in all four CD4+ subsets.

Sequenced input: naive CD4+ T cells from blood. All receptors derive from a man aged 25-45 years with type 1 diabetes.

This clone occurred a few times. The V gene is TRBV30, the J gene TRBJ1-2; D gene ambiguous. CDR1 GTSNPN and CDR2 SVGIG come from the germline V gene (reference sequence). Deletions cut 2 bases from V and 6 bases from J, with 13 bases between. This CDR3 has 13 residues. The chain's CDR3 is CAWSWRGGDGYTF. The CDR3 nucleotides read TGTGCCTGGAGTTGGCGGGGTGGCGATGGCTACACCTTC.

Only a few counts were recorded for this clone. The V and J genes are TRBV5-1 and TRBJ2-6; no clear D. Germline assignment: CDR1 SGHRS and CDR2 YFSETQ. The CDR3 runs 15 residues. Trimming removed 2 bases at V and 0 bases at J, with 6 bases between. The CDR3, as DNA: TGCGCCAGCAGCTTTGATTTCTCTGGGGCCAACGTCCTGACTTTC. Encoded protein: CASSFDFSGANVLTF.

This clone was seen more than once but under ten times. The sample carries other DNA sequences with the same CDR3. The chain joins TRBV29-1 to TRBJ2-6, with a weak D call TRBD1 (5 bases). Germline CDR1 is SQVTM and CDR2 is ANQGSEA. This CDR3 has 16 amino acids. With 6 bases removed from V and 1 base from J, the gap between germline ends came to 16 bases. The CDR3 reads CSVTAVQGSGANVLTF. Here the CDR3 DNA reads TGCAGCGTCACTGCGGTCCAGGGTTCTGGGGCCAACGTCCTGACTTTC.

The rearrangement links TRBV11-2 to TRBJ2-3; perhaps TRBD2 as D (6 bases). This CDR3 region has 14 residues. Deletions cut 5 bases from V and 4 bases from J, with 13 bases between. Germline V gene data show CDR1 as SGHAT and CDR2 as FQNNGV. This CDR3 reads CASSGRGASDTQYF. In DNA form, the CDR3 reads TGTGCCAGCAGCGGACGCGGGGCTTCAGATACGCAGTATTTT.

This clone has just a few counts. J is TRBJ2-7 and V is TRBV5-4, with D hard to call. Trimming took 3 bases from V and 4 from J, leaving 11 bases between them. This CDR3 region has 13 residues. Germline V gene lookup returns CDR1 SGHNT and CDR2 YYREEE (reference sequence). The chain's CDR3 is CASSYGPQYEQYF. The CDR3 DNA is TGTGCCAGCAGCTACGGGCCGCAATACGAGCAGTACTTC.

CDR3: CASSLGAGGADYGYTF. In DNA, the CDR3 is TGTGCCAGCAGCCTCGGGGCGGGAGGCGCAGACTATGGCTACACCTTC. V and J are TRBV7-3 and TRBJ1-2, with D maybe TRBD1 (5 bases). The CDR3 length is 16 residues. V shed 5 bases and J shed 3 bases, with 19 bases lying between them. CDR1 is SGHTA and CDR2 is FQGTGA in the germline V gene.

There are a few counts of this clone. The V and J genes are TRBV30 and TRBJ1-5; possibly TRBD1 for D (5 bases). Per the germline V gene, CDR1 is GTSNPN and CDR2 is SVGIG (reference sequence). Trimming removed 0 bases at V and 5 bases at J, with 8 bases between. The CDR3 has 13 amino acids. CDR3 nucleotide sequence: TGTGCCTGGAGTGTCAGGGTCGATCAGCCCCAGCATTTT. This translates into CAWSVRVDQPQHF.

The rearrangement uses TRBV2 and TRBJ1-5; TRBD1 might be the D (5 bases). The CDR3 length is 13 residues. CDR1 and CDR2 from the germline V gene are SNHLY and FYNNEI. The germline V and J ends were trimmed by 5 bases and 6 bases, with 11 bases remaining between them. The CDR3 region has the DNA TGTGCCAGCAGTTGGGGGGGTGGTCAGCCCCAGCATTTT. It specifies CASSWGGGQPQHF.

The rearrangement links TRBV5-1 to TRBJ2-3; D remains ambiguous. CDR1 and CDR2 from the germline V gene are SGHRS and YFSETQ. V was trimmed by 7 bases and J by 0 bases, leaving 9 bases between them. The CDR3 contains 13 residues. CDR3 nucleotide sequence: TGCGCCAGCCGAAGGGCCAGCACAGATACGCAGTATTTT. This sequence encodes CASRRASTDTQYF.

The chain uses TRBV10-3 and TRBJ1-6; TRBD1 aligns across 7 bases. The junction had 2 bases not matched to a gene; V was cut back by 8 bases and J by 4 bases. This CDR3 contains 13 residues. Germline CDR1 and CDR2: ENHRY and SYGVKD. CDR3 nucleotide sequence: TGTGCCATCTCCAGGGGGTATAATTCACCCCTCCACTTT. Amino acid sequence: CAISRGYNSPLHF.

This clone has only a few counts. The V call is TRBV7-9, the J call TRBJ1-5; TRBD1 might be the D (6 bases). The germline V gene encodes CDR1 SEHNR and CDR2 FQNEAQ (reference sequence). V was trimmed by 6 bases and J by 4 bases, leaving 19 bases between them. The CDR3 is made up of 16 amino acids. CDR3 bases: TGTGCCAGCAGTAGGGGCCAGGGACAATTTAATCAGCCCCAGCATTTT. Protein sequence: CASSRGQGQFNQPQHF.

This clone was counted a single time. Other DNA sequences in the same sample also yield this CDR3. V usage is TRBV18 and J usage is TRBJ1-5; the D gene is possibly TRBD1 (5 bases). Germline values: CDR1 KGHSH, CDR2 LQKENI. This CDR3 is 14 amino acids long. V was pared by 1 base and J by 1 base, with 5 bases between. The CDR3 here is CASSPRDSNQPQHF. CDR3 in DNA: TGTGCCAGCTCACCACGGGACAGCAATCAGCCCCAGCATTTT. The full variable domain, rest sourced from reference TRBV18 and TRBJ1-5, is NAGVMQNPRHLVRRRGQEARLRCSPMKGHSHVYWYRQLPEEGLKFMVYLQKENIIDESGMPKERFSAEFPKEGPSILRIQQVVRGDSAAYFCASSPRDSNQPQHFGDGTRLSIL.

Only a few counts were recorded for this clone. This chain uses TRBV4-2 with TRBJ1-5; no clear D. Looked up from germline, CDR1 is LGHNA and CDR2 is YNFKEQ. The V end was cut by 0 bases, the J end by 6 bases, with 6 bases between. The CDR3 sequence is 13 residues long. The CDR3 region has the DNA TGTGCCAGCAGCCAAGATCACATTCAGCCCCAGCATTTT. Protein: CASSQDHIQPQHF.

The J gene is TRBJ1-5, the V gene TRBV11-1; D is ambiguous. This CDR3 is built from 14 residues. The V end was cut by 5 bases, the J end by 7 bases, with 15 bases between. Germline V gene sequence: CDR1 SGHAT, CDR2 FQDESV (reference sequence). CDR3 in amino acids: CASSPDLAGQPQHF. CDR3 DNA sequence: TGTGCCAGCAGCCCCGACCTTGCGGGGCAGCCCCAGCATTTT.

This clone was observed a few times. For the CDR3, the DNA is TGTGCCTGGAGTGGGCCCGCGGGGAGTGTAAGGGAAAAACTGTTTTTT. Encoded protein: CAWSGPAGSVREKLFF. This chain uses TRBV30 with TRBJ1-4, with D unresolved. CDR1 is GTSNPN and CDR2 is SVGIG in the germline V gene (reference sequence). Trimming cost V 1 base and J 8 bases, with 20 bases left between them. The CDR3 is made up of 16 amino acids.

This chain uses TRBV7-9 with TRBJ1-4; TRBD1 matches at 8 bases. J was trimmed by 9 bases and V by 10 bases; bases with no gene match: 7. The CDR3 totals 12 residues. Germline CDR1 reads SEHNR; CDR2 reads FQNEAQ (reference sequence). CDR3 DNA: TGTGCCACGGGACCAGGGGGCAAAAAACTGTTTTTT. It specifies CATGPGGKKLFF.

This clone was seen a handful of times. The J gene is TRBJ2-1, the V gene TRBV7-6; 8 bases align to TRBD1. Germline V CDR1 and CDR2: SGHVS, FNYEAQ. The CDR3 contains 16 residues. Unmatched junction bases numbered 10, after V lost 5 bases and J lost 4 bases. This chain's CDR3 is CASSQFGQGAYNEQFF. The CDR3 nucleotides are TGTGCCAGCAGCCAATTTGGACAGGGAGCATACAATGAGCAGTTCTTC.